This is a list of T cell receptor beta chains from one sample in a study of T cell repertoires and HLA-DP antigens. Libraries were prepared by immunoSEQ multiplex PCR; TCRdb keeps only in-frame clonotypes and omits some of them. The table records 75,000 to 90,000 clones, 86% of them present only once. No antigen is known for these receptors. Sequencing was done on a sample of CD4+ T cells from PBMCs. The receptors were gathered from a man aged 50 or older in good health and CMV-seronegative. CDR3s include the opening cysteine and the closing phenylalanine or tryptophan. The order of the fields is J gene, D gene, clone size, V gene, CDR3 DNA, CDR3 protein. A D gene is named only where the DNA matches it firmly. Rows may omit the clone size; those that give it use once, few, many or a size class.

J: TRBJ1-2
D: NA
size: NA
V: TRBV4-3
DNA: TGCGCCAGCAGCCAAGAAAGAGGAGGGGCCCCAGACTATGGCTACACCTTC
CDR3: CASSQERGGAPDYGYTF

J: TRBJ2-7
D: TRBD2
size: NA
V: TRBV7-9
DNA: TGTGCCAGCAGCTTTAGCGGGGCCTCCTACGAGCAGTACTTC
CDR3: CASSFSGASYEQYF

J: TRBJ2-1
D: TRBD1
size: NA
V: TRBV6-5
DNA: TGTGCCAGCAGTTACTGGGGACAGGGATTATTCAATGAGCAGTTCTTC
CDR3: CASSYWGQGLFNEQFF

J: TRBJ1-2
D: NA
size: NA
V: TRBV19
DNA: TGTGCCAGTAGTATAGGAAGACAGATCTATGGCTACACCTTC
CDR3: CASSIGRQIYGYTF

J: TRBJ1-5
D: TRBD1
size: NA
V: TRBV2
DNA: TGTGCCAGCAGTCCCTTGATAGGCAGGGGGAATCGTCCCCAGCATTTT
CDR3: CASSPLIGRGNRPQHF

J: TRBJ1-6
D: TRBD1
size: NA
V: TRBV28
DNA: TGTGCCAGCACCTCACCCCCCGACAGGGATAATTCACCCCTCCACTTT
CDR3: CASTSPPDRDNSPLHF

J: TRBJ2-3
D: NA
size: NA
V: TRBV9
DNA: TGTGCCAGCAGCGTAGTAGGGGGGGCGTCAGATACGCAGTATTTT
CDR3: CASSVVGGASDTQYF

J: TRBJ1-5
D: TRBD1
size: NA
V: TRBV9
DNA: TGTGCCAGCAGCGCGGGGACAGGGCAAAATCAGCCCCAGCATTTT
CDR3: CASSAGTGQNQPQHF

J: TRBJ2-1
D: NA
size: NA
V: TRBV7-3
DNA: TGTGCCAGCAGCTCGGACGGGAATGAGCAGTTCTTC
CDR3: CASSSDGNEQFF

J: TRBJ2-7
D: NA
size: NA
V: TRBV11-3
DNA: TGTGCCAGCAGCTTAGATGGTATGGTTGGAAACTACGAGCAGTACTTC
CDR3: CASSLDGMVGNYEQYF

J: TRBJ1-6
D: TRBD1
size: NA
V: TRBV7-6
DNA: TGTGCCAGCAGCTTAAGCTCGGGACAGAACTCACCCCTCCACTTT
CDR3: CASSLSSGQNSPLHF

J: TRBJ1-4
D: NA
size: NA
V: TRBV29-1
DNA: TGCAGCGTTGGGGGGGCTACTAATGAAAAACTGTTTTTT
CDR3: CSVGGATNEKLFF

J: TRBJ1-5
D: TRBD1
size: once
V: TRBV7-9
DNA: TGTGCCAGCAGCCCAGGGGGAAGTCAGCCCCAGCATTTT
CDR3: CASSPGGSQPQHF

J: TRBJ2-1
D: NA
size: NA
V: TRBV6-6
DNA: TGTGCCAGCAGTTACTCGGTTCGAGGGAATGAGCAGTTCTTC
CDR3: CASSYSVRGNEQFF

J: TRBJ2-2
D: NA
size: NA
V: TRBV28
DNA: TGTGCCAGCAGTTTTTTTCACGCTAACACCGGGGAGCTGTTTTTT
CDR3: CASSFFHANTGELFF

J: TRBJ1-1
D: NA
size: NA
V: TRBV4-3
DNA: TGCGCCAGCAGCCTCCAGGGGAACACTGAAGCTTTCTTT
CDR3: CASSLQGNTEAFF